The source of this TCR beta chain is a study of CD8 T cells in ankylosing spondylitis. Findings and limits, study-wide: In reactive arthritis synovial fluid and blood, some motif variants had been reported before. Clones linked to disease were reported to show significant enrichment in matched ankylosing spondylitis synovial fluid.

In the case of this clonotype: Its antigen is not known.

Molecular-barcoded quantitative 5'-RACE produced these TCR beta libraries. TCRdb re-called the 5' RACE reads through MiXCR, storing one row per CDR3 protein. The data show hundreds of thousands of distinct CDR3 sequences, with roughly 32% seen just once and 4% to 5% held by the top ten. This receptor was obtained from a male donor with ankylosing spondylitis or in good health (not recorded which). The sample consisted of blood, either unsorted or a sorted T cell fraction (not recorded which).

CDR3 amino acids: CSARDRHGAGNEQFF. CDR3 coding DNA: TGCAGTGCTAGAGATCGTCATGGGGCAGGCAATGAGCAGTTCTTC. The V gene is TRBV20-1, the J gene TRBJ2-1; tentatively, D is TRBD1 (5 bases). CDR3 length: 15 residues. Germline V CDR1 and CDR2: DFQATT, SNEGSKA (reference sequence). The ends were cut back, 0 bases at V and 6 bases at J, with 15 bases in the middle.